Below are 10 T cell receptor beta chains sequenced from a single sample in a study of CD8+ T cells in alopecia areata. Treatment noted: oral pan-JAK inhibitor, 5-10 mg twice daily. RNA, once extracted, was reverse transcribed into cDNA for use as the sequencing template. The method was immunoSEQ multiplex PCR; TCRdb's version includes in-frame clones alone and lacks a portion of them. The sample lists tens of thousands of clones, roughly 89% occurring once. Source: CD8+ T cells sorted from blood, taken at week 24, from a patient treated with tofacitinib. The receptors derive from a human donor with alopecia areata.

This clone was recorded once. V gene TRBV7-9 combines with J gene TRBJ2-1, with D possibly TRBD1 on 6 matching bases. Germline V lookup: CDR1 SEHNR, CDR2 FQNEAQ (reference sequence). The CDR3 is 15 residues long. The ends were cut back, 4 bases at V and 5 bases at J, with 15 bases in the middle. CDR3 in amino acids: CASSSNLQGNNEQFF. CDR3 DNA sequence: TGTGCCAGCAGCTCGAACTTACAGGGAAACAATGAGCAGTTCTTC.

The chain combines TRBV4-3 with TRBJ2-2; D is possibly TRBD1 or TRBD2 (6 bases each). V gave up 1 base and J gave up 4 bases, with 13 bases separating them. The CDR3 length is 16 residues. In germline, CDR1 is LGHNA, CDR2 YSLEER. The CDR3 loop is CASSQGSGAVTGELFF. The DNA of the CDR3 is TGCGCCAGCAGCCAAGGTTCGGGGGCGGTCACCGGGGAGCTGTTTTTT.

This clone was observed a few times. The chain is built from TRBV28 and TRBJ2-7; D uncertain. The CDR3 loop spans 14 amino acids. Germline V gene lookup returns CDR1 MDHEN and CDR2 SYDVKM. Trimming pared 0 bases from V and 3 bases from J, leaving 9 bases between. CDR3 residues: CASSLWGSNYEQYF. The CDR3 nucleotides are TGTGCCAGCAGTTTATGGGGATCGAACTACGAGCAGTACTTC. The variable domain in full, completed from reference TRBV28 and TRBJ2-7, reads DVKVTQSSRYLVKRTGEKVFLECVQDMDHENMFWYRQDPGLGLRLIYFSYDVKMKEKGDIPEGYSVSREKKERFSLILESASTNQTSMYLCASSLWGSNYEQYFGPGTRLTVT.

CDR3: CASSLRVREGEQYF. In DNA, the CDR3 is TGTGCCAGCAGTTTGCGGGTTCGCGAGGGCGAGCAGTACTTC. The V gene is TRBV28, the J gene TRBJ2-7; tentatively, D is TRBD2 (5 bases). Germline CDR1 and CDR2: MDHEN and SYDVKM. This CDR3 is 14 amino acids long. V lost 3 bases and J 6 bases, leaving 15 bases between the germline ends.

The chain couples TRBV13 to TRBJ2-3; D is uncertain. CDR1 and CDR2 from the germline V gene are PRHDT and FYEKMQ (reference sequence). CDR3 length: 14 amino acids. The ends were cut back, 5 bases at V and 1 base at J, with 10 bases in the middle. CDR3 nucleotides: TGTGCCAGCAGCCCGCAGACCCGCACAGATACGCAGTATTTT. Protein sequence: CASSPQTRTDTQYF.

The V call is TRBV7-9, the J call TRBJ2-2, with 7 bases identical to TRBD1. In germline, CDR1 is SEHNR, CDR2 FQNEAQ (reference sequence). The V and J ends lost 3 bases and 6 bases, in that order; junction bases with no gene match: 4. The CDR3 totals 14 residues. The CDR3 reads CASSLTGKAGELFF. Here the CDR3 DNA reads TGTGCCAGCAGCTTGACAGGGAAAGCCGGGGAGCTGTTTTTT. Variable domain in full (rest from reference TRBV7-9 and TRBJ2-2): DTGVSQNPRHKITKRGQNVTFRCDPISEHNRLYWYRQTLGQGPEFLTYFQNEAQLEKSRLLSDRFSAERPKGSFSTLEIQRTEQGDSAMYLCASSLTGKAGELFFGEGSRLTVL.

V usage is TRBV11-2 and J usage is TRBJ2-3, with 10 bases aligning to TRBD2. CDR1 and CDR2 (germline): SGHAT, FQNNGV. Trimming took 5 bases from V and 5 from J; bases not matched to a gene: 7. The CDR3 sequence is 15 residues long. CDR3 DNA: TGTGCCAGCAGCCCCCCTGGACTAGCGGTAGATACGCAGTATTTT. Protein: CASSPPGLAVDTQYF.

In its sample, this clone was seen a few times. The chain carries TRBV30 and TRBJ2-5; 7 bases are shared with TRBD1. The J segment lost 2 bases and the V segment lost 2 bases, leaving 8 bases of the junction unmatched. The CDR3 has 15 residues. CDR1 is GTSNPN, CDR2 SVGIG, per germline (reference sequence). CDR3 sequence: CAWSPLGQDQETQYF. CDR3 DNA sequence: TGTGCCTGGAGTCCCCTAGGACAGGATCAAGAGACCCAGTACTTC.

V usage is TRBV27 and J usage is TRBJ2-5; the D gene is possibly TRBD2 (5 bases). V shed 6 bases and J shed 0 bases, with 14 bases lying between them. The CDR3 loop spans 15 amino acids. Germline-derived CDR1 and CDR2 are MNHEY and SMNVEV (reference sequence). The CDR3 DNA reads as TGTGCCAGCAGCTCCCGTTGGGAGTACCAAGAGACCCAGTACTTC. Protein: CASSSRWEYQETQYF.

This chain uses TRBV23-1 with TRBJ2-4; D possibly uses TRBD1 or TRBD2 (6 bases each). TRBV23-1 falls under the ORF class, with uncertain function. Trimming removed 5 bases from V and 4 bases from J, with 27 bases in between. This CDR3 has 19 amino acids. The CDR3 loop is CASSKGDLPGGQSKNIQYF. CDR3 bases: TGCGCCAGCAGTAAAGGGGACCTGCCTGGGGGGCAATCGAAAAACATTCAGTACTTC.